The 9 T cell receptor beta chains reported below all come from one sample, sequenced in a study of T cells after yellow fever vaccination. Via MiXCR, TCRdb re-called the 5' RACE reads, giving one row per CDR3 protein. The data show over 100,000 distinct CDR3 sequences, 7.5% to 9.5% seen once. Specimen: CD8+ T cells sorted from PBMCs, collected 45 days after the yellow fever booster vaccination. The receptors derive from a man aged 30-40 years who received the YFV17D yellow fever vaccine.

The gene calls are TRBV30 and TRBJ2-2, with D perhaps TRBD2 (5 bases). Looked up from germline, CDR1 is GTSNPN and CDR2 is SVGIG (reference sequence). The CDR3 covers 14 residues. Trimming took 2 bases from V and 6 from J, leaving 13 bases between them. The DNA of the CDR3 is TGTGCCTGGAGTCTGGGTGATAGCGCCGGGGAGCTGTTTTTT. Translation gives CAWSLGDSAGELFF.

The V call is TRBV4-1, the J call TRBJ2-7, with TRBD1 matching 7 bases. The CDR3 consists of 13 residues. CDR1 and CDR2 from the germline V gene are MGHRA and YSYEKL. V dropped 8 bases and J dropped 1; count of bases not matched to a gene: 5. This CDR3 reads CASARQGSYEQYF. The CDR3 DNA reads TGCGCCAGCGCCCGACAGGGATCCTACGAGCAGTACTTC.

Only a few counts were recorded for this clonotype. The rearrangement uses TRBV10-3 and TRBJ2-5; TRBD2 matches 8 bases. Germline CDR1 and CDR2: ENHRY and SYGVKD. J gave up 4 bases and V 0 bases, and 19 bases lay outside the gene matches. This CDR3 is built from 20 residues. CDR3 bases: TGTGCCATCAGTGAGTCGAGGCGGGAGGAGGCCCAAGGAGGGAGAGAGACCCAGTACTTC. Its protein product is CAISESRREEAQGGRETQYF.

This clonotype appeared many times. The chain combines TRBV29-1 with TRBJ2-7; perhaps TRBD1 as D (5 bases). With 4 bases removed from V and 3 bases from J, the gap between germline ends came to 16 bases. The germline gives CDR1 SQVTM, CDR2 ANQGSEA. CDR3 length equals 14 residues. For the CDR3, the DNA is TGCAGCGTTGTGTCCACAGTAAGGGGCTACGAGCAGTACTTC. Protein: CSVVSTVRGYEQYF.

This clonotype occurred many times. The rearrangement uses TRBV6-1 and TRBJ2-7; D tentatively reads TRBD1 or TRBD2 (5 bases each). Per germline, CDR1 MNHNS and CDR2 SASEGT. This CDR3 is 15 amino acids long. V lost 4 bases and J 3 bases, leaving 16 bases between the germline ends. The CDR3 DNA is TGTGCCAGCAGTGCCACCGGGACGGCGGTCTACGAGCAGTACTTC. Translated: CASSATGTAVYEQYF.

This clonotype showed up many times. This chain links TRBV6-2 or TRBV6-3 with TRBJ2-1; D gene unclear. Trimming left V 2 bases short and J 6 bases short, with 5 bases between. The CDR3 length is 12 residues. Germline loops: CDR1 MNHEY, CDR2 SVGEGT. CDR3 residues: CASSYTGNEQFF. CDR3 DNA sequence: TGTGCCAGCAGTTACACGGGCAATGAGCAGTTCTTC.

This clonotype occurred many times. V usage is TRBV3-1 and J usage is TRBJ2-2; D gene ambiguous. V dropped 0 bases and J dropped 3 bases, with 5 bases sitting between them. Germline V lookup: CDR1 LGHDT, CDR2 YNNKEL (reference sequence). This CDR3 contains 14 residues. This CDR3 is CASSQEVDTGELFF. In DNA form, the CDR3 reads TGTGCCAGCAGCCAAGAGGTCGACACCGGGGAGCTGTTTTTT. Full variable domain (missing parts from reference TRBV3-1 and TRBJ2-2): DTAVSQTPKYLVTQMGNDKSIKCEQNLGHDTMYWYKQDSKKFLKIMFSYNNKELIINETVPNRFSPKSPDKAHLNLHINSLELGDSAVYFCASSQEVDTGELFFGEGSRLTVL.

This clonotype was counted only a few times. This chain joins TRBV28 and TRBJ1-1, with no clear D. The CDR3 length is 16 residues. Germline V gene data show CDR1 as MDHEN and CDR2 as SYDVKM. V lost 5 bases and J 2 bases, leaving 18 bases between the germline ends. Here the CDR3 DNA reads TGTGCCAGCAGTCTCTCTCCCGCGGACGGAAACACTGAAGCTTTCTTT. This gives the protein CASSLSPADGNTEAFF.

As concerns this clonotype: This may come from a read error, since a much larger clone is one base off. The chain combines TRBV7-9 with TRBJ2-7; TRBD2 might be the D (6 bases). Per germline, CDR1 SEHNR and CDR2 FQNEAQ (reference sequence). The CDR3 sequence is 14 residues long. CDR3 residues: CACSPGGTAYEQYF. CDR3 DNA: TGTGCCTGCAGCCCCGGGGGTACCGCCTACGAGCAGTACTTC.